This T cell receptor beta chain comes out of a study of Graves' ophthalmopathy and Graves' hyperthyroidism. Study-wide context: There was a collection of peripheral blood at initial diagnosis, before any treatment.

The authors amplified TCR beta CDR3 regions from RNA transcripts. The library came from an HTBI-primed first-round RT-PCR and a second-round multiplex PCR. TCRdb independently ran MiXCR on the multiplex PCR reads; one entry per CDR3 protein. The data hold roughly 410,000 distinct CDR3 sequences, with 15% observed a single time. Stable hyperthyroidism referred to disease that showed no ophthalmopathy within 18 months of follow-up. The source of the PBMCs was over 8.5 ml of fresh peripheral blood. The V gene end was trimmed by 5 bases and the J gene end by 1 base; junction bases not matched to a gene: 5. CDR3 length: 15 residues. Per the germline V gene, CDR1 is MNHEY and CDR2 is SMNVEV (reference sequence). Only one count was recorded for this clonotype.

The chain joins TRBV27 to TRBJ1-2, with 9 bases identical to TRBD1. This receptor was identified in a young woman with stable Graves' hyperthyroidism. The sample was peripheral blood. Written as DNA, the CDR3 is TGTGCCAGCAGTCAACAGGGGGCGGTTAACTATGGCTACACCTTC. Translated: CASSQQGAVNYGYTF.